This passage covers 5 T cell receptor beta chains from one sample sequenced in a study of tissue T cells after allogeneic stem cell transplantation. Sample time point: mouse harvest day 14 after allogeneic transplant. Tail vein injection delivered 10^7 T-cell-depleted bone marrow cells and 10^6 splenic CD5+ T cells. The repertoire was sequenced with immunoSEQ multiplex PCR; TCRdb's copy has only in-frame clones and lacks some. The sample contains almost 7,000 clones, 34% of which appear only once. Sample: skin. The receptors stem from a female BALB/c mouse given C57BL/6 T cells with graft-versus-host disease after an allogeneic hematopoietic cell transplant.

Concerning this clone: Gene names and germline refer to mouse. The CDR3: CASSLTGSSAETLYF. The CDR3 DNA, read in part, is TGTGCCAGCAGCCTGACAGGGTCTAGTGCAGAAACGCTGTAT. The chain employs TRBV3 and TRBJ2-3, with 7 bases lining up with TRBD1. The read terminates 1 residue ahead of where the CDR3 ends, so the germline J gene completes it. Germline V gene data show CDR1 as SNHLY and CDR2 as FYNGKV (reference sequence). The CDR3 has 15 residues. V trimming: 5 bases; J trimming: 0 bases; junction bases outside the gene matches: 5.

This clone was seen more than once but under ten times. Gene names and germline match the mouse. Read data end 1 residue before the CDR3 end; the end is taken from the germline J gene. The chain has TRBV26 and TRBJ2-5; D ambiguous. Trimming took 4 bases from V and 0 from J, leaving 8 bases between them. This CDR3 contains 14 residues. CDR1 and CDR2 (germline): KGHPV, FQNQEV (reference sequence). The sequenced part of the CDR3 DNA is TGTGCCAGCAGTCAACATCTTAACCAAGACACCCAGTAC. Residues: CASSQHLNQDTQY. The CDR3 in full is CASSQHLNQDTQYF. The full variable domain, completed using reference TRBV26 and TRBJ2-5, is NSKVIQTPRYLVKGQGQKAKMRCIPEKGHPVVFWYQQNKNNEFKFLINFQNQEVLQQIDMTEKRFSAECPSNSPCSLEIQSSEAGDSALYLCASSQHLNQDTQYFGPGTRLLVL.

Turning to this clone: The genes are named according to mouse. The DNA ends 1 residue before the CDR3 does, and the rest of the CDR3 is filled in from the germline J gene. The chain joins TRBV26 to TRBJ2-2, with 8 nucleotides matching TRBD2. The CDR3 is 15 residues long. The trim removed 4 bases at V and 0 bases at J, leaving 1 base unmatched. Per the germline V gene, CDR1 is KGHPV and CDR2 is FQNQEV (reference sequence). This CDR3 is CASSPDWANTGQLYF. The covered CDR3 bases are TGTGCCAGCAGTCCGGACTGGGCAAACACCGGGCAGCTCTAC.

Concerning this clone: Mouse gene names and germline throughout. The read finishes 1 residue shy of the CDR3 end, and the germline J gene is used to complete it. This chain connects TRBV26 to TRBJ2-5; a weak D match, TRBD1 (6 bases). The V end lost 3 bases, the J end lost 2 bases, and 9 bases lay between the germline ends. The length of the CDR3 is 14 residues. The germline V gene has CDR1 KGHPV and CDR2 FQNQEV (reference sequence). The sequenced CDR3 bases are TGTGCCAGCAGTCTACGGGACATCCAAGACACCCAGTAC. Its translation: CASSLRDIQDTQY. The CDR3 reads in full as CASSLRDIQDTQYF.

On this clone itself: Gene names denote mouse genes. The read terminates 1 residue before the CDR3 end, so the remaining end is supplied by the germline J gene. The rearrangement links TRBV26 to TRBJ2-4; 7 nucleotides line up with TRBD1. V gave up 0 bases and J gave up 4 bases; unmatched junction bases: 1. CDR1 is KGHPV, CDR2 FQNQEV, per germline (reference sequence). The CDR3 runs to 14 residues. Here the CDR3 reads CASSLSGTENTLYF. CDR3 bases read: TGTGCCAGCAGTCTGTCCGGGACAGAAAACACCTTGTAC.